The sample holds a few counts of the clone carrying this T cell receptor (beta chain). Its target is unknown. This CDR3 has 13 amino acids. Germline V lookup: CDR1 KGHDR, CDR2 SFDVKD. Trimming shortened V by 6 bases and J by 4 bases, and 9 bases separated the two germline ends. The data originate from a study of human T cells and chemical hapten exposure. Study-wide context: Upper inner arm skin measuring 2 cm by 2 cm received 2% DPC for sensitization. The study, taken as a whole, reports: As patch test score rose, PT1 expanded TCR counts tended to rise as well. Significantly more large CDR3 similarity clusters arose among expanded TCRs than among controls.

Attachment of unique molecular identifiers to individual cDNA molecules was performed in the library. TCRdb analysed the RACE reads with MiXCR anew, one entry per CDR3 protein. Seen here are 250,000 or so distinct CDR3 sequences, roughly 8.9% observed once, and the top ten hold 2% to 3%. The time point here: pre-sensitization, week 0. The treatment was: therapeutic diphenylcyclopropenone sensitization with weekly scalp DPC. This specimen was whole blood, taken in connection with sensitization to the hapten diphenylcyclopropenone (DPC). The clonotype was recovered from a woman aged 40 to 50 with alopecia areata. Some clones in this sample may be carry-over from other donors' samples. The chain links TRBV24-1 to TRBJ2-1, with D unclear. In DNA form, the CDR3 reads TGTGCCACCAGTAGCGAGATTTACAATGAGCAGTTCTTC. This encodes CATSSEIYNEQFF.